Listed here are 21 T cell receptor beta chains from one sample, sequenced in a study of stem cell transplantation in POMP-related autoinflammatory disease. Study conclusions and caveats: A trend toward lower repertoire diversity and greater clonality appeared in every analyzed T-cell subset of PRAID patients. Fewer unique TRB V-J gene pairings were identified in patients with PRAID.

Their cognate antigens are unknown. Clones were read by immunoSEQ multiplex PCR, and TCRdb kept only the in-frame ones, dropping some. The sample lists roughly 9,100 clones, more than 85% occurring once. The sequenced sample was CD8+ T cells from PBMCs, obtained before stem cell transplantation. The receptor set was obtained from a human donor with POMP-related autoinflammation and immune dysregulation (PRAID).

Concerning this clone itself: One end of the junction fails to match germline, which may point to a read error. The chain couples TRBV7-8 to TRBJ1-2, with a tentative D call TRBD1 (5 bases). The CDR3 sequence is 11 residues long. Germline V lookup: CDR1 SGHVS, CDR2 FQNEAQ. DNA for the CDR3: TGTGCCAGCAGCTCGAGTACCGGGGCCATCTTC. This codes for CASSSSTGAIF.

The chain recombines TRBV11-2 with TRBJ2-3, with D unresolved. CDR1 is SGHAT and CDR2 is FQNNGV in the germline V gene. This CDR3 contains 15 residues. V lost 3 bases to trimming and J lost 0 bases, with 10 bases between them. The CDR3 region is CASSLTGTSTDTQYF. In DNA, the CDR3 is TGTGCCAGCAGCTTGACTGGAACTAGCACAGATACGCAGTATTTT.

The CDR3 loop reads CASITRDGSYNEQFF. The CDR3 DNA reads TGTGCCAGCATCACGCGGGATGGGTCCTACAATGAGCAGTTCTTC. The chain combines TRBV7-9 with TRBJ2-1, with a weak D call TRBD2 (6 bases). Trimming took 7 bases from V and 1 from J, leaving 14 bases between them. Germline V gene lookup returns CDR1 SEHNR and CDR2 FQNEAQ (reference sequence). The CDR3 loop spans 15 amino acids.

The chain uses TRBV6-5 and TRBJ2-5; D is unresolved. Germline CDR1 MNHEY, CDR2 SVGAGI. Trimming took 6 bases from V and 5 from J, leaving 16 bases between them. The CDR3 is made up of 14 amino acids. CDR3 protein: CASSPDGWGETQYF. The CDR3, as DNA: TGTGCCAGCAGCCCCGATGGGTGGGGTGAGACCCAGTACTTC.

The chain couples TRBV4-1 to TRBJ1-3; D remains ambiguous. From germline, CDR1 is MGHRA and CDR2 YSYEKL. This CDR3 region has 15 residues. V lost 1 base and J lost 0, with 7 bases in between. CDR3 in amino acids: CASSQVYSSGNTIYF. CDR3 bases: TGCGCCAGCAGCCAAGTATACTCCTCTGGAAACACCATATATTTT.

This clone appeared once. This chain links TRBV5-5 with TRBJ2-7; TRBD2 matches at 8 bases. The germline gives CDR1 SGHKS, CDR2 YYEKEE (reference sequence). Trimming cost V 0 bases and J 1 base; bases outside gene matches: 0. The CDR3 has 14 amino acids. The CDR3, as DNA: TGTGCCAGCAGCTTGGAGCGGGGGTCCTACGAGCAGTACTTC. It codes for CASSLERGSYEQYF. The full variable domain, with the rest looked up from reference TRBV5-5 and TRBJ2-7, is DAGVTQSPTHLIKTRGQQVTLRCSPISGHKSVSWYQQVLGQGPQFIFQYYEKEERGRGNFPDRFSARQFPNYSSELNVNALLLGDSALYLCASSLERGSYEQYFGPGTRLTVT.

The chain joins TRBV6-5 to TRBJ2-5, with 9 bases aligning to TRBD1. The V gene end was trimmed by 5 bases and the J gene end by 5 bases; junction bases not matched to a gene: 6. The CDR3 is made up of 14 amino acids. CDR1 MNHEY and CDR2 SVGAGI come from the germline V gene. The CDR3 DNA reads as TGTGCCAGCAGTCGACAGGGGGGGGAGGAGACCCAGTACTTC. It encodes CASSRQGGEETQYF.

The chain combines TRBV28 with TRBJ2-5; 10 bases map to TRBD1. Germline V CDR1 and CDR2: MDHEN, SYDVKM. The junction had 0 bases not matched to a gene; V was cut back by 4 bases and J by 7 bases. This CDR3 contains 12 residues. The CDR3 DNA reads as TGTGCCAGCAGTTGGGACAGGGGGACCCAGTACTTC. As protein: CASSWDRGTQYF.

The rearrangement links TRBV30 to TRBJ2-3; D unclear. CDR3 length: 13 amino acids. Per the germline V gene, CDR1 is GTSNPN and CDR2 is SVGIG (reference sequence). Between the trimmed V and J ends, which lost 0 bases and 2 bases, there was a span of 6 bases. The chain's CDR3 is CAWSVTYTDTQYF. Written as DNA, the CDR3 is TGTGCCTGGAGTGTAACCTACACAGATACGCAGTATTTT. The full variable domain, with the rest looked up from reference TRBV30 and TRBJ2-3, is SQTIHQWPATLVQPVGSPLSLECTVEGTSNPNLYWYRQAAGRGLQLLFYSVGIGQISSEVPQNLSASRPQDRQFILSSKKLLLSDSGFYLCAWSVTYTDTQYFGPGTRLTVL.

This clone was seen only a few times. V and J are TRBV19 and TRBJ1-1; no firm D call. Trimming pared 3 bases from V and 1 base from J, leaving 6 bases between. The CDR3 covers 13 residues. Germline V gene data show CDR1 as LNHDA and CDR2 as SQIVND (reference sequence). The CDR3 coding sequence is TGTGCCAGTAGTATCTGGGGGAACACTGAAGCTTTCTTT. Translating gives CASSIWGNTEAFF.

The V gene is TRBV2, the J gene TRBJ2-7; unclear D gene. Per the germline V gene, CDR1 is SNHLY and CDR2 is FYNNEI. The CDR3 loop spans 12 amino acids. Deletions cut 8 bases from V and 5 bases from J, with 13 bases between. The chain's CDR3 is CASQDAKNEQYF. CDR3 in DNA: TGTGCCAGCCAGGACGCAAAGAACGAGCAGTACTTC.

The chain is built from TRBV10-3 and TRBJ1-3; D may be TRBD1 (5 bases). Deletions cut 8 bases from V and 0 bases from J, with 11 bases between. CDR1 and CDR2 (germline): ENHRY, SYGVKD. The CDR3 covers 14 residues. The CDR3 loop reads CAISDSLSGNTIYF. The DNA for the CDR3 is TGTGCCATCTCTGACAGCCTCTCTGGAAACACCATATATTTT.

This chain uses TRBV7-9 with TRBJ2-1, with 10 bases matching TRBD2. Germline CDR1 reads SEHNR; CDR2 reads FQNEAQ (reference sequence). The CDR3 consists of 15 residues. V trimming: 1 base; J trimming: 7 bases; junction bases outside the gene matches: 4. The CDR3 here is CASSLVASGSNEQFF. CDR3 nucleotides: TGTGCCAGCAGCTTAGTGGCTAGCGGGAGTAATGAGCAGTTCTTC.

This chain links TRBV5-1 with TRBJ2-2; D unresolved. V was shortened by 1 base and J by 0 bases, with 7 bases between the two germline ends. The germline CDR1 and CDR2 sequences are SGHRS and YFSETQ. The CDR3 is made up of 15 amino acids. As DNA, the CDR3 is TGCGCCAGCAGCTTGTCCAGGACGAACACCGGGGAGCTGTTTTTT. Its protein is CASSLSRTNTGELFF.

This clone was observed once. The CDR3 region is CASSIPGTRFNEQFF. DNA for the CDR3: TGTGCCAGTAGTATTCCCGGGACTCGCTTCAATGAGCAGTTCTTC. The gene calls are TRBV19 and TRBJ2-1; D perhaps matches TRBD2 (6 bases). Germline assignment: CDR1 LNHDA and CDR2 SQIVND (reference sequence). V was cut by 3 bases and J by 6 bases, with 15 bases left in between. CDR3 size: 15 residues.

The J gene is TRBJ2-3, the V gene TRBV19; 13 positions agree with TRBD2. The V segment lost 5 bases and the J segment 3 bases; nucleotides outside the gene matches: 5. The CDR3 is made up of 16 amino acids. Germline CDR1 and CDR2: LNHDA and SQIVND (reference sequence). As DNA, the CDR3 is TGTGCCAGTAGTCGGACTAGCGGGAGAGAAACAGATACGCAGTATTTT. Its translation: CASSRTSGRETDTQYF.

This clone has just one count. V is TRBV2 and J is TRBJ2-2; the match to TRBD2 covers 11 bases. J lost 6 bases, V lost 6 bases, and 12 bases had no gene match. This CDR3 has 17 residues. Germline V gene data show CDR1 as SNHLY and CDR2 as FYNNEI. CDR3 DNA sequence: TGTGCCAGCAGCGCTTCGGGGGCTAGCGGGGGGCCCGGGGAGCTGTTTTTT. This sequence encodes CASSASGASGGPGELFF.

V and J are TRBV15 and TRBJ2-5; 16 bases fit TRBD2. The CDR3 is made up of 17 amino acids. J lost 5 bases, V lost 6 bases, and 9 bases had no gene match. CDR1 and CDR2 from the germline V gene are LNHNV and YYDKDF (reference sequence). DNA for the CDR3: TGTGCCACCAGGTATCCGGGACTAGCGGGAGGGGGGGAGACCCAGTACTTC. This sequence encodes CATRYPGLAGGGETQYF. The complete variable domain, with remaining parts taken from reference TRBV15 and TRBJ2-5, reads DAMVIQNPRYQVTQFGKPVTLSCSQTLNHNVMYWYQQKSSQAPKLLFHYYDKDFNNEADTPDNFQSRRPNTSFCFLDIRSPGLGDTAMYLCATRYPGLAGGGETQYFGPGTRLLVL.

The chain combines TRBV27 with TRBJ2-1; 9 bases agree with TRBD2. The CDR3 is made up of 15 amino acids. V trimming: 3 bases; J trimming: 4 bases; junction bases outside the gene matches: 4. Per germline, CDR1 MNHEY and CDR2 SMNVEV (reference sequence). CDR3 nucleotides: TGTGCCAGCAGTTTCAGCGGGGGGAAATACAATGAGCAGTTCTTC. Residues: CASSFSGGKYNEQFF.

The chain couples TRBV4-1 to TRBJ2-6, with 7 bases that match TRBD1. The V and J ends lost 4 bases and 4 bases, in that order; junction bases with no gene match: 4. Germline CDR1 MGHRA, CDR2 YSYEKL. The CDR3 is 15 residues long. CDR3 bases: TGCGCCAGCAGCCCGACAGGGCTCGGGGCCAACGTCCTGACTTTC. Its translation is CASSPTGLGANVLTF.

This chain joins TRBV5-4 and TRBJ1-2; 7 nucleotides agree with TRBD1. The CDR3 loop spans 13 amino acids. The V gene's germline CDR1 is SGHNT and CDR2 YYREEE (reference sequence). Losses at the gene ends were 2 bases for V and 4 bases for J; bases not matched to a gene: 2. The DNA of the CDR3 is TGTGCCAGCAGCTTAGGGGGCGGCTATGGCTACACCTTC. It yields the protein CASSLGGGYGYTF.